The next 6 T cell receptor beta chains were all read from a single sample in a study of shared clonotypes between healthy human individuals. Measured with immunoSEQ multiplex PCR; TCRdb has only the in-frame clones, and not every one. Found here are approximately 2,000,000 clones, over 85% of them singletons; the top ten hold less than 2%. Positive CCR7 selection of CD45RO-negative cells yielded the naive CD8 cells, and terminally differentiated effector memory CD45RA+ cells were excluded. Material for sequencing was naive CD8+ T cells from PBMCs. Receptors were obtained from a man between 18 and 29 years old in good health. Some clones in this sample may be carry-over from other donors' samples.

V is TRBV6-4 and J is TRBJ2-3; D unclear. Trimming removed 6 bases at V and 0 bases at J, with 10 bases between. The CDR3 totals 14 residues. In germline, CDR1 is MRHNA, CDR2 SNTAGT. The CDR3 here is CASSQDGSTDTQYF. The CDR3 DNA reads TGTGCCAGCAGCCAAGACGGAAGCACAGATACGCAGTATTTT.

This rearrangement joins TRBV5-1 to TRBJ2-7; tentatively, D is TRBD1 or TRBD2 (6 bases each). CDR3 size: 20 residues. CDR1 is SGHRS and CDR2 is YFSETQ in the germline V gene. Trimming removed 0 bases at V and 1 base at J, with 26 bases between. Written as DNA, the CDR3 is TGCGCCAGCAGCTTGGCCGTAAGACTAGAGGGGGAGCGGTGGTCCTACGAGCAGTACTTC. It codes for CASSLAVRLEGERWSYEQYF.

The chain is built from TRBV14 and TRBJ2-1; 7 bases agree with TRBD2. This CDR3 is 17 amino acids long. The junction had 12 bases not matched to a gene; V was cut back by 0 bases and J by 7 bases. Germline values: CDR1 SGHDN, CDR2 FVKESK. The CDR3 sequence: CASSQDRHGRIRNEQFF. In DNA, the CDR3 is TGTGCCAGCAGCCAAGATCGGCACGGGAGGATTAGAAATGAGCAGTTCTTC.

The chain employs TRBV2 and TRBJ2-1, with 11 nucleotides matching TRBD1. Germline V lookup: CDR1 SNHLY, CDR2 FYNNEI. V gave up 5 bases and J gave up 4 bases; unmatched junction bases: 4. The CDR3 has 15 amino acids. This CDR3 reads CASSPGTGGYNEQFF. CDR3 bases: TGTGCCAGCAGTCCCGGGACAGGGGGTTACAATGAGCAGTTCTTC.

The gene calls are TRBV4-3 and TRBJ2-7, with 8 bases lining up with TRBD1. From germline, CDR1 is LGHNA and CDR2 YSLEER. This CDR3 is built from 16 residues. The junction had 9 bases not matched to a gene; V was cut back by 0 bases and J by 5 bases. CDR3 in amino acids: CASSQDPLSRGHEQYF. The CDR3 region has the DNA TGCGCCAGCAGCCAAGACCCCCTCAGCAGGGGGCACGAGCAGTACTTC.

Comments on this clone: Other DNA sequences from this sample encode an identical CDR3 as well. The chain recombines TRBV5-6 with TRBJ2-7; D is possibly TRBD1 or TRBD2 (5 bases each). Germline CDR1 is SGHDT and CDR2 is YYEEEE. The germline V and J ends were trimmed by 5 bases and 2 bases, with 14 bases remaining between them. The CDR3 is 14 amino acids. Here the CDR3 reads CASSFGTGAYEQYF. DNA for the CDR3: TGTGCCAGCAGTTTCGGGACCGGAGCCTACGAGCAGTACTTC.